This is a list of T cell receptor beta chains from one sample in a study of blood T cell repertoires in COVID-19. Sequencing was performed with immunoSEQ multiplex PCR; in TCRdb, only in-frame clones are kept and a portion is missing. The table lists about 270,000 clones, 81% of them singletons. The sequencing sample was made of peripheral blood. These TCRs come from a woman aged 60-70 years with active or convalescent COVID-19. Each CDR3 is given with its conserved first and last residue. Each record gives: clone size, V gene, J gene, D gene, CDR3 length, CDR3 DNA, CDR3 protein. A D gene is named only where the DNA matches it firmly. Only part of the rows carry a size: once, few, many, or a class if the clone is expanded.

.	TRBV7-8	TRBJ2-2	TRBD2	17	TGTGCCAGCAGCCGGACTAGCGGGGGGTTTAACACCGGGGAGCTGTTTTTT	CASSRTSGGFNTGELFF
.	TRBV6-6	TRBJ2-5	.	14	TGTGCCAGCAGTCCTTCAGAAGCGCAAGAGACCCAGTACTTC	CASSPSEAQETQYF
.	TRBV19	TRBJ2-7	TRBD2	16	TGTGCCAGTAGTTCCGGTGGACTAGCGGGGGGTTACGAGCAGTACTTC	CASSSGGLAGGYEQYF
once	TRBV25-1	TRBJ1-2	.	16	TGTGCCAGCAGTGAATGGGCGCGACAGGAAGAGGATGGCTACACCTTC	CASSEWARQEEDGYTF
.	TRBV19	TRBJ2-3	.	16	TGTGCCAGTAGTATTGGGGTGAGGGGGAATTCAGATACGCAGTATTTT	CASSIGVRGNSDTQYF
.	TRBV29-1	TRBJ1-1	.	13	TGCAGCGTTGATGGGGGGATCAACACTGAAGCTTTCTTT	CSVDGGINTEAFF
.	TRBV4-2	TRBJ1-5	.	13	TGTGCCAGCAGCCAAGAACGCGGTCAGCCCCAGCATTTT	CASSQERGQPQHF
.	TRBV3-1/TRBV3-2	TRBJ2-1	.	14	TGTGCCAGCAGCCCAGAACTACGGTACAATGAGCAGTTCTTC	CASSPELRYNEQFF
.	TRBV7-9	TRBJ2-7	TRBD1	17	TGTGCCAGCAGCCTTTCGCTAACTTCGGGACAGGGGTACGAGCAGTACTTC	CASSLSLTSGQGYEQYF
once	TRBV4-3	TRBJ2-1	TRBD2	15	TGCGCCAGCAGCCAAGAAGGAGGGACTAGCGATGAGCAGTTCTTC	CASSQEGGTSDEQFF
.	TRBV20-1	TRBJ2-2	.	16	TGCAGTGCTAGTCCACGGTGGGAGACGAACACCGGGGAGCTGTTTTTT	CSASPRWETNTGELFF
.	TRBV4-3	TRBJ1-2	TRBD1	14	TGCGCCAGCAGCCAAGATCAACAGGGGCTCGGCTACACCTTC	CASSQDQQGLGYTF
.	TRBV7-9	TRBJ2-5	.	15	TGTGCCAGCAGCTCGGTCAGGGCCCCTGTAGAGACCCAGTACTTC	CASSSVRAPVETQYF
.	TRBV6-5	TRBJ1-1	.	14	TGTGCCACCAGGAGGGTGTTGTTGAACACTGAAGCTTTCTTT	CATRRVLLNTEAFF
.	TRBV27	TRBJ1-2	.	14	TGTGCCAGCAGTCCCACATGGGGGGGCGAGGGCTACACCTTC	CASSPTWGGEGYTF
.	TRBV6-6	TRBJ2-3	.	13	TGTGCCACACGGGGGGCCAACACAGATACGCAGTATTTT	CATRGANTDTQYF
once	TRBV2	TRBJ1-3	TRBD1	14	TGTGCCAGCACTCGGGACAGCGCTGGAAACACCATATATTTT	CASTRDSAGNTIYF
.	TRBV4-3	TRBJ2-2	.	16	TGCGCCAGCAGCCGGGGTGCCCGGGGAAACACCGGGGAGCTGTTTTTT	CASSRGARGNTGELFF
.	TRBV7-2	TRBJ1-2	.	14	TGTGCCAGCAGCCCCGTGGAGGGAAACTATGGCTACACCTTC	CASSPVEGNYGYTF
.	TRBV7-2	TRBJ1-2	TRBD1	16	TGTGCCAGCTTCCCCCGACTCCCAGGGGGCCCCTATGGCTACACCTTC	CASFPRLPGGPYGYTF
few	TRBV18	TRBJ1-4	.	14	TGTGCCGAGGAACTTTGTCAGGGTAGTGAAAAACTGTTTTTT	CAEELCQGSEKLFF
.	TRBV5-5	TRBJ1-1	.	14	TGTGCCAGCAGCTTGACAGGGTTCGGCACTGAAGCTTTCTTT	CASSLTGFGTEAFF
.	TRBV7-9	TRBJ1-2	.	16	TGTGCCAGCAGCTCTTCGGTTACGGCAGGCAAAGATGGCTACACCTTC	CASSSSVTAGKDGYTF
few	TRBV7-2	TRBJ1-1	.	13	TGTGCCACCAGAGAGGATATGAACACTGAAGCTTTCTTT	CATREDMNTEAFF
.	TRBV30	TRBJ2-1	.	11	TGTGCCTGGAGTGGAAGCCGTGAGCAGTTCTTC	CAWSGSREQFF
few	TRBV7-3	TRBJ1-2	.	13	TGTGCCAGCAGCTCAGGAACTAACTATGGCTACACCTTC	CASSSGTNYGYTF
.	TRBV5-4	TRBJ1-5	.	16	TGTGCCAGCAGCTTTGGAGGGGCCAAGTCCGGGGAGCCCCAGCATTTT	CASSFGGAKSGEPQHF
.	TRBV3-1/TRBV3-2	TRBJ1-5	.	14	TGTGCCAGCAGCCAACGGCAGGGTGGACAGCCCCAGCATTTT	CASSQRQGGQPQHF
.	TRBV27	TRBJ2-7	TRBD1	16	TGTGCCAGCAGCCTAGCTCGACCGGGACAGAACTACGAGCAGTACTTC	CASSLARPGQNYEQYF
.	TRBV7-9	TRBJ2-3	TRBD2	16	TGTGCCAGCAGCAAGGGACTAGCGGGGATATCAGATACGCAGTATTTT	CASSKGLAGISDTQYF
.	TRBV7-3	TRBJ1-1	TRBD1	17	TGTGCCAGCAGCTCCGTCTACAGGGGGCCGCGGGACACTGAAGCTTTCTTT	CASSSVYRGPRDTEAFF
once	TRBV27	TRBJ2-3	.	15	TGTGCCAGCAGTCCCGGGACTCCGGTTCCAGATACGCAGTATTTT	CASSPGTPVPDTQYF
.	TRBV4-1	TRBJ1-2	TRBD1	15	TGCGCCAGCAGCCCTGGCGGAGGGGGCAAAAATGGCTACACCTTC	CASSPGGGGKNGYTF
.	TRBV30	TRBJ2-2	TRBD1	15	TGTGCCTGGGACCTGGACAGGGGTCGCACCGGGGAGCTGTTTTTT	CAWDLDRGRTGELFF
.	TRBV19	TRBJ2-5	TRBD1	14	TGTGCCAGTAGGGAAGGACAGGGCGCGGGGACCCAGTACTTC	CASREGQGAGTQYF
.	TRBV6-5	TRBJ1-2	TRBD1	14	TGTGCCAGCAGTTACCAGGGGGCAGCCTATGGCTACACCTTC	CASSYQGAAYGYTF